The 11 T cell receptor beta chains below come from one sample, sequenced in a study of Graves' ophthalmopathy and Graves' hyperthyroidism. The authors amplified TCR beta CDR3 regions from RNA transcripts. HTBI primers served in a first-round RT-PCR, which a second-round multiplex PCR followed. TCRdb used MiXCR to reprocess the multiplex PCR reads, holding one entry per CDR3 protein. Among about 740,000 distinct CDR3 sequences listed, roughly 40% were seen once. Sequencing was done on a sample of peripheral blood. Receptors originate from an adult man with Graves' ophthalmopathy.

With respect to this clonotype: Possible read error: a much larger clone is one base away. This chain links TRBV7-2 with TRBJ1-5; tentative D call: TRBD1 (5 bases). CDR3 size: 15 residues. Germline lookup yields CDR1 SGHTA and CDR2 FQGNSA. The V end was cut by 5 bases, the J end by 5 bases, with 16 bases between. The CDR3 protein is CASSRDSGPDQPQHF. CDR3 sequence (DNA): TGTGCCAGCAGCCGGGACTCTGGTCCGGATCAGCCCCAGCATTTT.

The chain employs TRBV4-1 and TRBJ1-4; D possibly corresponds to TRBD1 (5 bases). The germline V and J ends were trimmed by 3 bases and 9 bases, with 8 bases remaining between them. This CDR3 is 12 amino acids long. CDR1 is MGHRA and CDR2 is YSYEKL in the germline V gene. This CDR3 is CASSQAGKKLFF. The CDR3 DNA is TGCGCCAGCAGCCAGGCAGGGAAAAAACTGTTTTTT.

The V and J genes are TRBV20-1 and TRBJ1-6; D is ambiguous. Germline lookup yields CDR1 DFQATT and CDR2 SNEGSKA (reference sequence). CDR3 size: 15 residues. Trimming shortened V by 1 base and J by 1 base, and 8 bases separated the two germline ends. This CDR3 reads CSARAIMSYNSPLHF. The CDR3 coding sequence is TGCAGTGCTAGAGCTATAATGTCCTATAATTCACCCCTCCACTTT.

This clonotype was counted between two and nine times. The chain uses TRBV20-1 and TRBJ1-6, with D uncertain. The CDR3 spans 15 residues. V gave up 0 bases and J gave up 0 bases, with 6 bases separating them. CDR1 DFQATT and CDR2 SNEGSKA come from the germline V gene (reference sequence). The CDR3: CSARDDGSYNSPLHF. In DNA, the CDR3 is TGCAGTGCTAGAGATGACGGCTCCTATAATTCACCCCTCCACTTT.

The genes are TRBV7-9 and TRBJ1-4; D gene ambiguous. V shed 5 bases and J shed 3 bases, with 7 bases lying between them. Germline V gene data show CDR1 as SEHNR and CDR2 as FQNEAQ (reference sequence). CDR3 length: 13 residues. CDR3 sequence reads: CASSQAPNEKLFF. CDR3 DNA: TGTGCCAGCAGCCAGGCCCCTAATGAAAAACTGTTTTTT.

This clonotype occurred a few times. The V call is TRBV27, the J call TRBJ2-5; 8 nucleotides line up with TRBD1. CDR1 MNHEY and CDR2 SMNVEV come from the germline V gene (reference sequence). J lost 6 bases, V lost 4 bases, and 7 bases had no gene match. The CDR3 spans 14 residues. CDR3 in amino acids: CASSSTGVMKTQYF. CDR3 bases: TGTGCCAGCAGTTCGACAGGGGTCATGAAGACCCAGTACTTC.

The V gene is TRBV11-2, the J gene TRBJ2-7; 7 nucleotides agree with TRBD1. The CDR3 has 14 residues. J gave up 0 bases and V 5 bases, and 4 bases lay outside the gene matches. CDR1 is SGHAT, CDR2 FQNNGV, per germline. The CDR3 region has the DNA TGTGCCAGCAGCGGGGACAGTGACTCCTACGAGCAGTACTTC. This encodes CASSGDSDSYEQYF.

This clonotype was found many times. V usage is TRBV11-2 and J usage is TRBJ2-7; D is undetermined. The CDR3 spans 12 residues. The germline V gene encodes CDR1 SGHAT and CDR2 FQNNGV. Trimming took off 7 bases at V and 7 bases at J, with 14 bases between the two ends. CDR3: CASTDGWREQYF. CDR3 DNA sequence: TGTGCCAGCACCGATGGATGGCGTGAGCAGTACTTC. The whole variable domain, remainder taken from reference TRBV11-2 and TRBJ2-7, is EAGVAQSPRYKIIEKRQSVAFWCNPISGHATLYWYQQILGQGPKLLIQFQNNGVVDDSQLPKDRFSAERLKGVDSTLKIQPAKLEDSAVYLCASTDGWREQYFGPGTRLTVT.

This clonotype was counted only a few times. The chain combines TRBV25-1 with TRBJ1-1, with 8 bases identical to TRBD1. This CDR3 comprises 17 residues. CDR1 is MGHDK and CDR2 is SYGVNS in the germline V gene. Trimming cost V 6 bases and J 0 bases; bases outside gene matches: 12. The CDR3 DNA sequence: TGTGCCAGCAGCCCCACAGGGGGGGGACTCATGAACACTGAAGCTTTCTTT. It yields the protein CASSPTGGGLMNTEAFF.

This sequence joins TRBV29-1 and TRBJ2-7; 10 nucleotides line up with TRBD1. CDR1 and CDR2 from the germline V gene are SQVTM and ANQGSEA. This CDR3 is 15 amino acids long. V gave up 1 base and J gave up 5 bases; unmatched junction bases: 8. CDR3 loop: CSVEVGTGESDEQYF. CDR3 sequence (DNA): TGCAGCGTTGAAGTTGGGACAGGGGAGAGTGACGAGCAGTACTTC.

DNA for the CDR3: TGCAGCGTTGTGGTACAGGGAGGCTACGAGCAGTACTTC. It specifies CSVVVQGGYEQYF. The genes are TRBV29-1 and TRBJ2-7; either TRBD1 or TRBD2 may fit D (6 bases each). Germline CDR1 and CDR2: SQVTM and ANQGSEA. This CDR3 contains 13 residues. The V and J ends lost 4 bases and 3 bases respectively, with 13 bases between them.